This T cell receptor beta chain was profiled in a study of OX40 agonist ivuxolimab in advanced cancers. Repertoires were generated with immunoSEQ multiplex PCR, while TCRdb's copy carries only in-frame clones and drops some. The sample shows around 150,000 clones, 90% to 95% of them seen only once. This clone occurred once. The TCR comes from an adult with an advanced solid tumor such as melanoma, head and neck, liver or kidney cancer. This specimen consisted of CD4+ or CD8+ T cells sorted from blood, obtained in a trial of the OX40 agonist ivuxolimab.

The CDR3 sequence is CASSQAGLAGHEQFF. The DNA for the CDR3 is TGCGCCAGCAGCCAAGCGGGACTAGCGGGTCATGAGCAGTTCTTC. V and J are TRBV5-1 and TRBJ2-1; the match to TRBD2 covers 12 bases. Looked up from germline, CDR1 is SGHRS and CDR2 is YFSETQ. The ends lost 4 bases at V and 8 bases at J; junction bases unmatched: 7. The CDR3 covers 15 residues.